This TCR beta chain was recovered during a study of blood T cells in healthy people across ages. The use of a sample-barcoded 5' primer and a J-beta primer mix characterized a second PCR of roughly 6 to 11 cycles. From the 5' RACE reads, TCRdb called clonotypes with MiXCR, one entry per CDR3 protein. The table includes around 1,800,000 distinct CDR3 sequences, about 39% detected once. Donors gave 8.5 to 10 milliliters of peripheral blood apiece. Regarding this clonotype: The antigen is undetermined. Compared with germline, one end of the junction differs, possibly owing to a read error.

This CDR3 has 16 amino acids. CDR1 is SGHTA, CDR2 FQGNSA, per germline. Study-wide findings and caveats: PBMCs that were unsorted prevented a conclusive naive versus antigen-experienced comparison. Percentage of naive T cells showed a strong correlation with TCR beta diversity.

The clonotype originates from a human donor in good health. Sequencing was carried out using blood. This chain joins TRBV7-2 and TRBJ2-6; TRBD2 might be the D (5 bases). The CDR3 coding sequence is TGTGCCTGCAGCTTAGTTTCCGGGGTTGGGGCCAACGTCCTGACTTTC. This codes for CACSLVSGVGANVLTF. Full variable domain (outside the CDR3, taken from reference TRBV7-2 and TRBJ2-6): GAGVSQSPSNKVTEKGKDVELRCDPISGHTALYWYRQSLGQGLEFLIYFQGNSAPDKSGLPSDRFSAERTGGSVSTLTIQRTQQEDSAVYLCACSLVSGVGANVLTFGAGSRLTVL.